These 30 T cell receptor beta chains came from one sample sequenced in a study of Ad26.COV2.S vaccination and SARS-CoV-2 variants. The table came from immunoSEQ multiplex PCR; TCRdb's copy has only in-frame clones and leaves some out. The sample holds more than 300,000 clones; 70% to 90% are singletons and the top ten take 1.9%. Treatment of the sample: approximately 18 received Ad26.COV2.S at low or high dose, single or two shots; several received placebo; per-sample allocation not given. Sampling was done on day 63 after the first vaccine or placebo injection. This specimen consisted of peripheral blood, obtained in a trial of Ad26.COV2.S vaccine versus placebo. The source is a person aged 18-65 years who received the Ad26.COV2.S COVID-19 vaccine or a placebo.

This chain uses TRBV6-1 with TRBJ1-4; D call uncertain. The germline CDR1 and CDR2 sequences are MNHNS and SASEGT. This CDR3 spans 13 amino acids. V lost 1 base to trimming and J lost 8 bases, with 8 bases between them. The CDR3 nucleotides are TGTGCCAGCAGTGAAGAAGACGGCGAAAAACTGTTTTTT. Its protein product is CASSEEDGEKLFF.

CDR3: CASLLTGGGGYTF. CDR3 DNA: TGTGCCAGTCTCCTTACAGGGGGCGGTGGCTACACCTTC. The V gene is TRBV2, the J gene TRBJ1-2, with TRBD1 matching over 9 bases. The trim removed 9 bases at V and 7 bases at J, leaving 9 bases unmatched. The CDR3 has 13 amino acids. CDR1 and CDR2 (germline): SNHLY, FYNNEI. Filled out from reference TRBV2 and TRBJ1-2, the complete variable domain reads EPEVTQTPSHQVTQMGQEVILRCVPISNHLYFYWYRQILGQKVEFLVSFYNNEISEKSEIFDDQFSVERPDGSNFTLKIRSTKLEDSAMYFCASLLTGGGGYTFGSGTRLTVV.

This chain links TRBV27 with TRBJ1-6; TRBD1 agrees at 8 bases. CDR1 and CDR2 (germline): MNHEY, SMNVEV (reference sequence). J was trimmed by 0 bases and V by 6 bases; bases with no gene match: 10. This CDR3 is 18 amino acids long. This chain's CDR3 is CASRDPGTGSSYNSPLHF. The CDR3, as DNA: TGTGCCAGCAGGGACCCCGGGACAGGCAGCTCCTATAATTCACCCCTCCACTTT.

The CDR3 reads CASTEDGTDTQYF. The CDR3 bases are TGTGCCAGCACGGAGGACGGCACAGATACGCAGTATTTT. The V gene is TRBV2, the J gene TRBJ2-3, with a tentative D call TRBD2 (5 bases). The CDR3 runs to 13 residues. From germline, CDR1 is SNHLY and CDR2 FYNNEI. The germline V and J ends were trimmed by 7 bases and 1 base, with 9 bases remaining between them. Together with reference TRBV2 and TRBJ2-3, the CDR3 gives the full variable domain: EPEVTQTPSHQVTQMGQEVILRCVPISNHLYFYWYRQILGQKVEFLVSFYNNEISEKSEIFDDQFSVERPDGSNFTLKIRSTKLEDSAMYFCASTEDGTDTQYFGPGTRLTVL.

V usage is TRBV6-5 and J usage is TRBJ1-1; TRBD1 agrees at 8 bases. Per germline, CDR1 MNHEY and CDR2 SVGAGI. J lost 5 bases, V lost 6 bases, and 5 bases had no gene match. The CDR3 runs to 13 residues. The CDR3, as DNA: TGTGCCAGCAGACTTACAGGGGGAACTGAAGCTTTCTTT. It specifies CASRLTGGTEAFF.

J is TRBJ1-2 and V is TRBV5-6; D gene ambiguous. Germline V lookup: CDR1 SGHDT, CDR2 YYEEEE. V was trimmed by 0 bases and J by 4 bases, leaving 16 bases between them. The CDR3 loop spans 16 amino acids. DNA of the CDR3: TGTGCCAGCAGCTTGGAAACGACGGCCTTGGTCTATGGCTACACCTTC. Its translation is CASSLETTALVYGYTF.

This clone was counted once. The chain couples TRBV9 to TRBJ2-3, with 8 bases matching TRBD2. The CDR3 is made up of 17 amino acids. Trimming removed 3 bases from V and 2 bases from J; junction bases left unmatched: 11. Germline V gives CDR1 SGDLS, CDR2 YYNGEE. The CDR3 sequence is CASSAKGTRASTDTQYF. The DNA of the CDR3 is TGTGCCAGCAGCGCCAAGGGGACTAGGGCTTCCACAGATACGCAGTATTTT.

The rearrangement joins TRBV30 to TRBJ1-1, with unresolved D. Deletions cut 1 base from V and 4 bases from J, with 10 bases between. CDR3 length equals 13 residues. Germline V lookup: CDR1 GTSNPN, CDR2 SVGIG (reference sequence). In DNA, the CDR3 is TGTGCCTGGAGTGGATCAGGATTCACTGAAGCTTTCTTT. Amino acid sequence: CAWSGSGFTEAFF.

The V and J genes are TRBV15 and TRBJ2-3, with D possibly called TRBD1 or TRBD2 (5 bases each). V was pared by 1 base and J by 0 bases, with 11 bases between. The CDR3 covers 16 residues. The germline V gene encodes CDR1 LNHNV and CDR2 YYDKDF (reference sequence). In DNA, the CDR3 is TGTGCCACCAGCAGAGCCGAGGGGAGAAGCACAGATACGCAGTATTTT. Its translation: CATSRAEGRSTDTQYF. The full variable domain, its missing parts supplied by reference TRBV15 and TRBJ2-3, is DAMVIQNPRYQVTQFGKPVTLSCSQTLNHNVMYWYQQKSSQAPKLLFHYYDKDFNNEADTPDNFQSRRPNTSFCFLDIRSPGLGDTAMYLCATSRAEGRSTDTQYFGPGTRLTVL.

This clone was observed a few times. V gene TRBV24-1 combines with J gene TRBJ1-5, with D perhaps matching TRBD1 (6 bases). The CDR3 sequence is 17 residues long. Germline-derived CDR1 and CDR2 are KGHDR and SFDVKD. Trimming stripped 3 bases from V and 2 bases from J, with 16 bases between. CDR3 sequence (DNA): TGTGCCACCAGTGATCCCTTCCAGGGGTATGGCAATCAGCCCCAGCATTTT. Translating it yields CATSDPFQGYGNQPQHF.

This clone was picked up one time. Sequence at one end of the junction differs from germline and may be a read error. The chain recombines TRBV7-7 with TRBJ2-5, with D possibly TRBD2 on 6 matching bases. Germline assignment: CDR1 SSHAT and CDR2 FNYEAQ (reference sequence). The length of the CDR3 is 16 residues. Written as DNA, the CDR3 is TGTGCTAGCAGCCGCGGGAACGGAGCGTACCAAGAGACCCAGTACTTC. Its protein product is CASSRGNGAYQETQYF.

The J gene is TRBJ1-1, the V gene TRBV27, with D maybe TRBD1 (6 bases). CDR1 and CDR2 (germline): MNHEY, SMNVEV (reference sequence). V was shortened by 10 bases and J by 5 bases, with 17 bases between the two germline ends. This CDR3 comprises 13 residues. Written as DNA, the CDR3 is TGTGCCACCTATAGACAGGTAGGGACTGAAGCTTTCTTT. Its translation: CATYRQVGTEAFF.

V is TRBV5-5 and J is TRBJ2-5, with 10 positions matching TRBD1. The CDR3 covers 15 residues. The ends lost 4 bases at V and 10 bases at J; junction bases unmatched: 13. Germline V gene lookup returns CDR1 SGHKS and CDR2 YYEKEE (reference sequence). The DNA of the CDR3 is TGTGCCAGCAGCCACGGGACAGGGGACCGTAGCAGCCAGTACTTC. Amino acids: CASSHGTGDRSSQYF.

The chain combines TRBV2 with TRBJ1-1; TRBD1 matches at 7 bases. V shed 7 bases, J shed 4 bases, and the junction held 6 bases outside the gene matches. The CDR3 sequence is 13 residues long. Germline V gives CDR1 SNHLY, CDR2 FYNNEI. The CDR3 is CASTGNRGTEAFF. Here the CDR3 DNA reads TGTGCCAGCACCGGAAACAGGGGCACTGAAGCTTTCTTT. Full variable domain (remainder filled in from reference TRBV2 and TRBJ1-1): EPEVTQTPSHQVTQMGQEVILRCVPISNHLYFYWYRQILGQKVEFLVSFYNNEISEKSEIFDDQFSVERPDGSNFTLKIRSTKLEDSAMYFCASTGNRGTEAFFGQGTRLTVV.

V gene TRBV7-8 combines with J gene TRBJ2-5; D is unclear. Germline lookup yields CDR1 SGHVS and CDR2 FQNEAQ. Trimming pared 1 base from V and 2 bases from J, leaving 11 bases between. This CDR3 has 15 amino acids. The CDR3 protein is CASSLGAPRQETQYF. In nucleotides, the CDR3 is TGTGCCAGCAGCTTAGGAGCACCTCGTCAAGAGACCCAGTACTTC.

This chain links TRBV5-4 with TRBJ1-4; 7 bases align to TRBD1. V was clipped by 5 bases and J by 6 bases; unmatched bases: 7. The CDR3 is 14 residues long. Per germline, CDR1 SGHNT and CDR2 YYREEE (reference sequence). CDR3 bases: TGTGCCAGCAGACGTGGGACAGAGCATGAAAAACTGTTTTTT. Its translation: CASRRGTEHEKLFF.

This chain joins TRBV14 and TRBJ1-3; D gene unclear. Germline V gives CDR1 SGHDN, CDR2 FVKESK. V was clipped by 1 base and J by 6 bases, with 4 bases between them. The CDR3 extends over 12 amino acids. The CDR3 nucleotides are TGTGCCAGCAGCCAAGCCGAAAACACCATATATTTT. This translates into CASSQAENTIYF. The variable domain in full, with the rest retrieved from reference TRBV14 and TRBJ1-3, is EAGVTQFPSHSVIEKGQTVTLRCDPISGHDNLYWYRRVMGKEIKFLLHFVKESKQDESGMPNNRFLAERTGGTYSTLKVQPAELEDSGVYFCASSQAENTIYFGEGSWLTVV.

V usage is TRBV7-7 and J usage is TRBJ2-5; 9 bases are shared with TRBD1. There are 17 residues in the CDR3. Trimming at V came to 3 bases and at J to 4 bases, leaving 12 bases not matched to a gene. Germline assignment: CDR1 SSHAT and CDR2 FNYEAQ (reference sequence). The CDR3 DNA sequence: TGTGCCAGCAGCTTCGGACAGGGGCCGATTATAGGAGAGACCCAGTACTTC. Translating gives CASSFGQGPIIGETQYF.

This clone was found once. The chain combines TRBV4-1 with TRBJ2-5; TRBD2 matches 12 bases. This CDR3 has 16 residues. Germline loops: CDR1 MGHRA, CDR2 YSYEKL. The V gene end was trimmed by 1 base and the J gene end by 2 bases; junction bases not matched to a gene: 2. The CDR3 is CASSQVGTSGQETQYF. The CDR3 DNA follows: TGCGCCAGCAGCCAAGTCGGGACTAGCGGGCAAGAGACCCAGTACTTC.

V usage is TRBV3-1 (or the pseudogene TRBV3-2) and J usage is TRBJ2-3, with a tentative D call TRBD2 (6 bases). Germline V gene data show CDR1 as LGHDT and CDR2 as YNNKEL (reference sequence). V was clipped by 1 base and J by 4 bases, with 12 bases between them. CDR3 length: 15 residues. CDR3 coding DNA: TGTGCCAGCAGCCAAGGTATTAGCGGATCAGATACGCAGTATTTT. It translates to CASSQGISGSDTQYF.

The genes are TRBV7-3 and TRBJ1-2; D might be TRBD1 (6 bases). Trimming removed 2 bases at V and 7 bases at J, with 11 bases between. This CDR3 spans 13 amino acids. Germline lookup yields CDR1 SGHTA and CDR2 FQGTGA. The CDR3 is CASSLRGGAGYTF. CDR3 sequence (DNA): TGTGCCAGCAGCTTACGCGGGGGGGCTGGCTACACCTTC. Based on the CDR3 plus reference TRBV7-3 and TRBJ1-2, the full variable domain is GAGVSQTPSNKVTEKGKYVELRCDPISGHTALYWYRQSLGQGPEFLIYFQGTGAADDSGLPNDRFFAVRPEGSVSTLKIQRTERGDSAVYLCASSLRGGAGYTFGSGTRLTVV.

The J gene is TRBJ1-5, the V gene TRBV6-2 or TRBV6-3; 12 nucleotides agree with TRBD1. Germline assignment: CDR1 MNHEY and CDR2 SVGEGT. The CDR3 has 18 amino acids. Trimming at V came to 5 bases and at J to 2 bases, leaving 10 bases not matched to a gene. The CDR3 nucleotides read TGTGCCAGCAGTCTGGGGACCTGGGACAGGGGGCGCAATCAGCCCCAGCATTTT. This codes for CASSLGTWDRGRNQPQHF.

The chain combines TRBV7-2 with TRBJ1-5; TRBD1 aligns across 8 bases. Germline V gene lookup returns CDR1 SGHTA and CDR2 FQGNSA. CDR3 length equals 16 residues. The junction had 9 bases not matched to a gene; V was cut back by 1 base and J by 7 bases. The CDR3 is CASSLGDRGGGQPQHF. CDR3 sequence (DNA): TGTGCCAGCAGCTTAGGAGACAGGGGAGGAGGACAGCCCCAGCATTTT.

This clone came up once. The chain employs TRBV12-3 or TRBV12-4 and TRBJ1-1; no clear D gene. Trimming cost V 0 bases and J 8 bases, with 4 bases left between them. This CDR3 region has 11 residues. The DNA of the CDR3 is TGTGCCAGCAGTTTAGCGCGGGAAGCTTTCTTT. It codes for CASSLAREAFF.

This clone came up a few times. The chain employs TRBV9 and TRBJ2-2; D uncertain. The V gene's germline CDR1 is SGDLS and CDR2 YYNGEE. CDR3 length: 14 amino acids. The germline V and J ends were trimmed by 4 bases and 7 bases, with 14 bases remaining between them. The CDR3: CASSPSVKGGELFF. CDR3 in DNA: TGTGCCAGCAGCCCTTCCGTCAAGGGCGGGGAGCTGTTTTTT.

The J gene is TRBJ2-4, the V gene TRBV24-1; 10 bases align to TRBD2. The V gene's germline CDR1 is KGHDR and CDR2 SFDVKD. This CDR3 contains 17 residues. With V trimmed by 6 bases and J by 0 bases, 7 bases remained unmatched. For the CDR3, the DNA is TGTGCCACCAGTTCTAGCGGGGGCCTTATAGCCAAAAACATTCAGTACTTC. It encodes CATSSSGGLIAKNIQYF.

The J gene is TRBJ1-2, the V gene TRBV5-1, with 10 bases that match TRBD1. Germline lookup yields CDR1 SGHRS and CDR2 YFSETQ. Trimming took 3 bases from V and 6 from J; bases not matched to a gene: 17. The CDR3 has 18 amino acids. In DNA form, the CDR3 reads TGCGCCAGCAGCTCCCTTGCCTTCGGGACAGGGGTTATAGATGGCTACACCTTC. Amino acid sequence: CASSSLAFGTGVIDGYTF.

This clone came up a few times. This rearrangement joins TRBV7-2 to TRBJ1-5; D uncertain. V lost 7 bases to trimming and J lost 15 bases, with 10 bases between them. CDR3 length equals 9 residues. The germline V gene encodes CDR1 SGHTA and CDR2 FQGNSA. Here the CDR3 reads CASTLPGHF. The DNA of the CDR3 is TGTGCCAGCACTCTACCCGGGCATTTT.

The chain links TRBV3-1 (or the pseudogene TRBV3-2) to TRBJ2-5; 13 positions match TRBD2. V lost 3 bases and J lost 5; bases outside the gene matches: 6. This CDR3 has 16 amino acids. The germline CDR1 and CDR2 sequences are LGHDT and YNNKEL (reference sequence). The chain's CDR3 is CASSQDWTSGGETQYF. As DNA, the CDR3 is TGTGCCAGCAGCCAGGATTGGACTAGCGGGGGTGAGACCCAGTACTTC.

The chain links TRBV5-8 to TRBJ1-1; 7 positions agree with TRBD1. Germline CDR1 is SGHTS and CDR2 is YDEGEE. Trimming at V came to 4 bases and at J to 1 base, leaving 7 bases not matched to a gene. The CDR3 consists of 15 residues. The CDR3 loop is CASSGRQGTNTEAFF. Written as DNA, the CDR3 is TGTGCCAGCAGCGGGCGACAGGGTACGAACACTGAAGCTTTCTTT.